The next 13 T cell receptor beta chains were all read from a single sample in a study of blood T cell repertoires in COVID-19. This table comes from immunoSEQ multiplex PCR, and its TCRdb copy is limited to in-frame clones, with some not included. The repertoire holds some 390,000 clones, over 75% seen once, with approximately 2.4% in the top ten. Sequences were obtained from peripheral blood. These receptors came from a woman in her fifties or sixties with COVID-19, enrolled during active disease.

This clone occurred many times. V gene TRBV2 combines with J gene TRBJ1-3, with 7 nucleotides matching TRBD1. The CDR3 is 15 amino acids. The junction had 4 bases not matched to a gene; V was cut back by 5 bases and J by 0 bases. In germline, CDR1 is SNHLY, CDR2 FYNNEI. The CDR3 sequence is CASSWTGASGNTIYF. The CDR3 DNA reads as TGTGCCAGCAGTTGGACAGGTGCCTCTGGAAACACCATATATTTT.

This clone was observed a single time. The genes are TRBV28 and TRBJ1-6, with TRBD1 matching over 11 bases. Germline-derived CDR1 and CDR2 are MDHEN and SYDVKM. The CDR3 has 16 residues. The V gene end was trimmed by 5 bases and the J gene end by 5 bases; junction bases not matched to a gene: 5. The CDR3 region has the DNA TGTGCCAGCAGTGGACAGGGGGCTCCGAATAATTCACCCCTCCACTTT. Its translation: CASSGQGAPNNSPLHF.

The rearrangement links TRBV27 to TRBJ1-3, with no clear D. With 7 bases removed from V and 8 bases from J, the gap between germline ends came to 18 bases. Germline V gene data show CDR1 as MNHEY and CDR2 as SMNVEV (reference sequence). The CDR3 is 14 residues long. CDR3 region: CASKRGPETDTIYF. CDR3 nucleotide sequence: TGTGCCAGCAAGAGAGGGCCGGAGACGGACACCATATATTTT.

The chain joins TRBV18 to TRBJ1-2, with 7 bases identical to TRBD1. Per the germline V gene, CDR1 is KGHSH and CDR2 is LQKENI. CDR3 size: 15 residues. With V trimmed by 3 bases and J by 6 bases, 10 bases remained unmatched. This CDR3 reads CASSPRQGQTDGYTF. The CDR3 DNA is TGTGCCAGCTCACCGCGACAGGGACAAACGGATGGCTACACCTTC. Supplemented by reference TRBV18 and TRBJ1-2, the full variable domain reads NAGVMQNPRHLVRRRGQEARLRCSPMKGHSHVYWYRQLPEEGLKFMVYLQKENIIDESGMPKERFSAEFPKEGPSILRIQQVVRGDSAAYFCASSPRQGQTDGYTFGSGTRLTVV.

This clone was picked up a small number of times. The chain uses TRBV5-1 and TRBJ2-5, with 7 bases identical to TRBD1. The CDR3 has 16 amino acids. CDR1 and CDR2 (germline): SGHRS, YFSETQ. Losses at the gene ends were 4 bases for V and 2 bases for J; bases not matched to a gene: 11. The CDR3 sequence is CASSPIQGSLQETQYF. The CDR3 bases are TGCGCCAGCAGCCCTATACAGGGGTCCCTACAAGAGACCCAGTACTTC.

The gene calls are TRBV4-1 and TRBJ2-5; 10 bases line up with TRBD1. The CDR3 sequence is 18 residues long. V gave up 1 base and J gave up 1 base; unmatched junction bases: 9. CDR1 and CDR2 (germline): MGHRA, YSYEKL. CDR3 DNA sequence: TGCGCCAGCAGCCAAGGAGTAAGGGGGACAGGGGCCCAAGAGACCCAGTACTTC. Translating it yields CASSQGVRGTGAQETQYF.

The gene calls are TRBV5-4 and TRBJ1-1, with D maybe TRBD1 (6 bases). This CDR3 comprises 13 residues. CDR1 SGHNT and CDR2 YYREEE come from the germline V gene (reference sequence). V was pared by 3 bases and J by 9 bases, with 15 bases between. The CDR3 sequence is CASSSVSGVKAFF. In DNA, the CDR3 is TGTGCCAGCAGCTCGGTTTCAGGGGTAAAAGCTTTCTTT.

This sequence joins TRBV7-3 and TRBJ1-2; 10 nucleotides line up with TRBD1. With V trimmed by 6 bases and J by 4 bases, 17 bases remained unmatched. This CDR3 contains 18 residues. Per germline, CDR1 SGHTA and CDR2 FQGTGA. CDR3 DNA: TGTGCCAGCAGTACCTCAGCCCTGACAGGGGGCGAAACCTATGGCTACACCTTC. Its translation: CASSTSALTGGETYGYTF.

This chain joins TRBV19 and TRBJ1-6, with D possibly TRBD1 on 6 matching bases. Per germline, CDR1 LNHDA and CDR2 SQIVND (reference sequence). Trimming stripped 6 bases from V and 6 bases from J, with 18 bases between. The CDR3 spans 16 residues. The CDR3 DNA follows: TGTGCCAGTAGCCCCCTCGACAGGCGGGCTAATTCACCCCTCCACTTT. Amino acid sequence: CASSPLDRRANSPLHF.

This clone was seen just once. The genes are TRBV3-1 (or the pseudogene TRBV3-2) and TRBJ2-2, with TRBD2 identical over 12 bases. CDR1 and CDR2 (germline): LGHDT, YNNKEL (reference sequence). V was clipped by 1 base and J by 5 bases; unmatched bases: 17. The CDR3 is made up of 21 amino acids. The chain's CDR3 is CASSQGAPSGGASRWTGELFF. Here the CDR3 DNA reads TGTGCCAGCAGCCAAGGAGCGCCTAGCGGGGGGGCCAGTCGGTGGACCGGGGAGCTGTTTTTT.

The rearrangement links TRBV11-3 to TRBJ1-5, with TRBD1 identical over 8 bases. V was pared by 4 bases and J by 0 bases, with 11 bases of the junction left unmatched. Germline CDR1 is SGHNT and CDR2 is YENEEA. This CDR3 region has 18 residues. The chain's CDR3 is CASSSGQGIPYSNQPQHF. The DNA of the CDR3 is TGTGCCAGCAGCTCCGGACAGGGCATCCCTTATAGCAATCAGCCCCAGCATTTT.

This clone was seen a single time. The CDR3 nucleotides are TGTGCCAGCACCATGGGGGGGGCCTACAATGAGCAGTTCTTC. As protein: CASTMGGAYNEQFF. J is TRBJ2-1 and V is TRBV9; TRBD2 aligns across 7 bases. Germline CDR1 SGDLS, CDR2 YYNGEE. V lost 6 bases to trimming and J lost 2 bases; unmatched junction nucleotides: 5. The CDR3 has 14 amino acids.

Notes on this clone: In the same sample, other DNA sequences code for this CDR3. The chain is built from TRBV5-1 and TRBJ2-5, with 8 bases identical to TRBD1. Germline V lookup: CDR1 SGHRS, CDR2 YFSETQ. The CDR3 covers 14 residues. V shed 5 bases, J shed 4 bases, and the junction held 7 bases outside the gene matches. For the CDR3, the DNA is TGCGCCAGCAGTTCCGGACAGGGTCGAGAGACCCAGTACTTC. As protein: CASSSGQGRETQYF.